This paragraph reports one TCR beta chain. This clone has just a few counts. This receptor's antigen is unknown. Base qualities are not provided; no much larger clone lies one nucleotide away. Other nucleotide sequences in the sample specify the same CDR3. CDR3 length: 13 amino acids, cysteine to phenylalanine. The retained sequence is limited to the CDR3, 39 bases, with the frame set at the first base. Via the germline V gene, CDR1 is SGHVS and CDR2 FNYEAQ. V loses 1 base of germline sequence and J loses 5 bases, and the interval between the two ends is 5 bases. In light of the paper, this sample's time point label describes: baseline pretreatment blood. Read against the paper, the sample's treatment or condition label means: 15 Gy SBRT to primary tumor, nephrectomy 4 weeks later. To track tumor-enriched clonotypes, serial peripheral blood was sampled from radiation-treated patients at baseline and at 2 weeks and 4 weeks after SBRT. All patients had renal cell carcinoma with clear cell pathology. The QIAamp DNA Blood Mini Kit (Qiagen) was used to prepare genomic DNA for TCR sequencing. Samples were included in the analyses only if all quality control checks were passed.

This sample stems from a study of radiation and T cells in renal cell carcinoma (dated by TCRdb to 2020 to 2021). Regarding the research as a whole: Samples were obtained from a clinical trial, in which 15 Gy stereotactic body radiation therapy was delivered to primary renal cell carcinomas and nephrectomy was performed 4 weeks later. In total, about 50 samples, comprising around 26 tumors and some 27 peripheral blood samples, were subjected to TCR beta sequencing. Across all 50 or so samples, around 4,000,000 unique CDR3 nucleotide sequences encoding 2.5 million to 3 million unique CDR3 amino acid sequences were identified. The full study reports these points: In blood, the top tumor clonotypes increased from baseline to 2 weeks after radiation and then shrank by 4 weeks, which suggests a temporary expansion of tumor-resident clones. No pretreatment tumor biopsies were available, so the baseline intratumoral presence of clonotypes could not be determined. Blood repertoire dynamics were not followed beyond 4 weeks after treatment. With a single-armed trial design, the study had no way to address how radiation dose or scheduling affects the TCR repertoire.

TCR beta libraries were generated from genomic DNA with the immunoSEQ kit, following the manufacturer's recommendations. Library preparation used a first multiplex PCR with proprietary primers, then a second PCR adding unique barcodes, with bead cleanups after each round. A positive control reaction and a negative control reaction, both provided in the kit, were run with every batch of samples. The final libraries were assessed on an Agilent 4200 TapeStation D1000 ScreenTape, pooled by volume, and quantified by qPCR. An Illumina NextSeq500 fitted with a MidOutput 150-cycle cartridge performed the sequencing, running 156 Read1 cycles and 15 Index1 cycles with the kit's custom primers. The pooled library was loaded at 0.95 to 1 pM with about 21% PhiX control spiked in. Concerning the study's data processing: Vendor-processed data were analyzed in R, and a clonotype was defined as all T cells sharing the same CDR3 nucleotide sequence. For clone abundance analyses, frequencies were normalized to the 10,000 most abundant clones per sample. Before analysis, public T cell clones were removed, and these numbered fewer than five per sample on average. Tumor-enriched clonotypes and baseline blood-enriched clonotypes were defined as those with an abundance difference of at least 32-fold between compartments. A beta-binomial differential abundance model was applied to find clonotypes that expanded or contracted between blood time points. Tumor-blood repertoire similarity was measured with the Baroni-Urbani and Buser coefficient, and group comparisons used two-tailed Wilcoxon tests in R. Not all clones reach the TCRdb copy of this immuneACCESS table, which keeps in-frame sequences only. Checked studies attribute under half of the gap to unresolved V genes and leave the rest unexplained. V and J calls and clone size are those listed in that table; D and trimming were worked out from the DNA. The sample table lists more than 140,000 clones, around four fifths of them with a count of one. 20% to 25% of the sample lies in the top ten.

The sequence came from a woman aged 45-59 years with renal cell carcinoma. The rearrangement combines TRBV7-6 with TRBJ2-2, with the D gene not clear enough to name. The sample in question was blood, obtained from a patient whose treatment included radiotherapy and nephrectomy. The DNA is TGTGCCAGCAGCTTAGGCTCTACCGGGGAGCTGTTTTTT. It encodes CASSLGSTGELFF.